These 4 T cell receptor beta chains were sequenced from one sample in a study of blood T cell repertoires in COVID-19. Method: immunoSEQ multiplex PCR; TCRdb's copy keeps in-frame clones and lacks some. The sample has roughly 220,000 clones; about four fifths are singletons. The sample comprised PBMCs or T cells enriched from blood (not recorded which). Receptors originate from a woman aged 40-49 years who had recovered from COVID-19.

The chain carries TRBV6-1 and TRBJ2-3; D is unresolved. Germline V lookup: CDR1 MNHNS, CDR2 SASEGT. The V end was cut by 2 bases, the J end by 4 bases, with 13 bases between. CDR3 length: 15 amino acids. CDR3 bases: TGTGCCAGCAGTGAAATACGACAACCCCCAGATACGCAGTATTTT. As protein: CASSEIRQPPDTQYF.

The V call is TRBV25-1, the J call TRBJ2-2; the match to TRBD2 covers 7 bases. CDR1 MGHDK and CDR2 SYGVNS come from the germline V gene. After removal of 7 bases from V and 3 bases from J, the junction contained 5 bases not matched to a gene. The CDR3 spans 14 residues. DNA of the CDR3: TGTGCCAGCACGGCTAGCGGTTACACCGGGGAGCTGTTTTTT. It encodes CASTASGYTGELFF.

This chain links TRBV15 with TRBJ1-5; 7 bases match TRBD1. Germline V gene sequence: CDR1 LNHNV, CDR2 YYDKDF (reference sequence). V trimming: 3 bases; J trimming: 4 bases; junction bases outside the gene matches: 12. The CDR3 sequence is 17 residues long. This CDR3 reads CATSSPSGGTVNQPQHF. Written as DNA, the CDR3 is TGTGCCACCAGCAGTCCCTCTGGGGGGACAGTTAATCAGCCCCAGCATTTT.

V usage is TRBV19 and J usage is TRBJ1-1, with 8 bases that match TRBD1. The CDR3 is 14 residues long. V trimming: 4 bases; J trimming: 4 bases; junction bases outside the gene matches: 5. Germline values: CDR1 LNHDA, CDR2 SQIVND (reference sequence). The DNA for the CDR3 is TGTGCCAGTAGTACACAGGGGGTAAGCACTGAAGCTTTCTTT. This encodes CASSTQGVSTEAFF. Using reference TRBV19 and TRBJ1-1 for the parts outside the CDR3, the full variable domain is DGGITQSPKYLFRKEGQNVTLSCEQNLNHDAMYWYRQDPGQGLRLIYYSQIVNDFQKGDIAEGYSVSREKKESFPLTVTSAQKNPTAFYLCASSTQGVSTEAFFGQGTRLTVV.